The clone carrying this T cell receptor beta chain has just a few counts. Vbeta (60) and Jbeta (13) primers were used in the PCR. The assay was immunoSEQ multiplex PCR, and TCRdb's table has in-frame clones only and misses some. The sample lists 170,000 or so clones, around 80% occurring once. V lost 4 bases to trimming and J lost 2 bases; unmatched junction nucleotides: 7. Germline V gene sequence: CDR1 LNHDA, CDR2 SQIVND (reference sequence). The CDR3 sequence is 15 residues long. The record originates from a study of cytomegalovirus exposure and HLA in healthy donors. What was sequenced was PBMCs. V usage is TRBV19 and J usage is TRBJ2-7, with 8 nucleotides matching TRBD2. This receptor was obtained from a woman aged 55-70 years in good health and CMV-seropositive. The CDR3 is CASSSSSGRTYEQYF. Here the CDR3 DNA reads TGTGCCAGTAGTAGTTCTAGCGGGCGAACCTACGAGCAGTACTTC.